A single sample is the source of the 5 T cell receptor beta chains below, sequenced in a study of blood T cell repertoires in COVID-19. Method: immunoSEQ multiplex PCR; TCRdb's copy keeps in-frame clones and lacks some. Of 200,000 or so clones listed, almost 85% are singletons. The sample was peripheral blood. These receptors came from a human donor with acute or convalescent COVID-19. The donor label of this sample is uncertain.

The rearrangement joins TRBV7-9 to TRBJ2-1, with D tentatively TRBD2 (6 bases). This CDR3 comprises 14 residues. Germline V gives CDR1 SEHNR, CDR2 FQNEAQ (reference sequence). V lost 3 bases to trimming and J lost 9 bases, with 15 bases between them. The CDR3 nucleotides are TGTGCCAGCAGCTTGTCAGGTTCAGCGGGTGAGCAGTTCTTC. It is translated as CASSLSGSAGEQFF.

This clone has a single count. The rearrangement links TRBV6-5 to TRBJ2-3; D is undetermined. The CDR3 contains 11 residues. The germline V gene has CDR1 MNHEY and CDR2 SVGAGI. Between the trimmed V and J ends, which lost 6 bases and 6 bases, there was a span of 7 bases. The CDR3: CASSARDTQYF. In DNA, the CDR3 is TGTGCCAGCAGCGCCAGGGATACGCAGTATTTT.

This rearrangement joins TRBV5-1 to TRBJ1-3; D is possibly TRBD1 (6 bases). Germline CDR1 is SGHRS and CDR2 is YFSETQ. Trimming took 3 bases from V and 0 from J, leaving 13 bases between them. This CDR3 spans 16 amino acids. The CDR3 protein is CASSSTGLSSGNTIYF. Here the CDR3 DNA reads TGCGCCAGCAGCTCCACAGGGCTCAGCTCTGGAAACACCATATATTTT.

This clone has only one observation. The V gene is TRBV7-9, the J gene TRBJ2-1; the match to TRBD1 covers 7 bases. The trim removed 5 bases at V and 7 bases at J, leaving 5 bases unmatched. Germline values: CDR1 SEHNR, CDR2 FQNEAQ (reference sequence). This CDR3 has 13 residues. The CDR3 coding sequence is TGTGCCAGCAGCCAACAGGGGTGGAATGAGCAGTTCTTC. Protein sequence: CASSQQGWNEQFF.

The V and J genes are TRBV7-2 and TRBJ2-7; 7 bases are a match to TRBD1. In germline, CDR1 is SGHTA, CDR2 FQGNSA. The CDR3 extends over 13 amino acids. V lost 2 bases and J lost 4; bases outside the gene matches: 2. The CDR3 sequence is CASSLRQGYEQYF. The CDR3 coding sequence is TGTGCCAGCAGCTTAAGACAGGGATACGAGCAGTACTTC.